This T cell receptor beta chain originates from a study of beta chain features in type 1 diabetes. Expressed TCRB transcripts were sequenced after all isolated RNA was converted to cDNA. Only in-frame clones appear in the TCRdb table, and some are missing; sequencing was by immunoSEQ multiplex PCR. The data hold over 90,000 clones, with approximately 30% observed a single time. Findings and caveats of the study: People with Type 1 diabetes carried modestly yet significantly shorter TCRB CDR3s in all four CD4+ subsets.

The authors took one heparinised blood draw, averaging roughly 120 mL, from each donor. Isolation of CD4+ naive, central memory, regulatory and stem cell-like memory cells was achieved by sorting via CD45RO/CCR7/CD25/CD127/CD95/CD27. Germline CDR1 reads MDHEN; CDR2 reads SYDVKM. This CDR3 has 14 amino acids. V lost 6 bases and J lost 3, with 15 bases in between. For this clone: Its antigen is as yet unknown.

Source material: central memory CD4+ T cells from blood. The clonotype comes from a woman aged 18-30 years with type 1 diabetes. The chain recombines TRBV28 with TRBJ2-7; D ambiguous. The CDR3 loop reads CASRAAGVIYEQYF. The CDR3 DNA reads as TGTGCCAGCAGGGCAGCAGGTGTGATCTACGAGCAGTACTTC.